This T cell receptor (beta chain) was captured in a study of blood T cell repertoires in COVID-19. In the study's own analysis: Estimates of nucleated cell counts were drawn from the amplification of reference gene primers. Data came from immunoSEQ multiplex PCR; TCRdb stores just in-frame clones and leaves some out. V and J calls and clone size follow that table, whereas D and trimming were derived from the DNA. The sample carries 200,000 to 300,000 clones, roughly 84% recorded once. Germline CDR1 and CDR2: GTSNPN and SVGIG (reference sequence). CDR3 size: 13 residues. Germline trimming cut 1 base from V and 5 bases from J; bases unmatched to any gene: 5.

The chain uses TRBV30 and TRBJ2-7, with 7 bases fitting TRBD1. This clonotype was obtained from a man aged 35 to 55 who had recovered from COVID-19. Sequenced sample: peripheral blood. CDR3 protein: CAWSGDSSDEQYF. Here the CDR3 DNA reads TGTGCCTGGAGTGGGGACAGTAGCGACGAGCAGTACTTC.